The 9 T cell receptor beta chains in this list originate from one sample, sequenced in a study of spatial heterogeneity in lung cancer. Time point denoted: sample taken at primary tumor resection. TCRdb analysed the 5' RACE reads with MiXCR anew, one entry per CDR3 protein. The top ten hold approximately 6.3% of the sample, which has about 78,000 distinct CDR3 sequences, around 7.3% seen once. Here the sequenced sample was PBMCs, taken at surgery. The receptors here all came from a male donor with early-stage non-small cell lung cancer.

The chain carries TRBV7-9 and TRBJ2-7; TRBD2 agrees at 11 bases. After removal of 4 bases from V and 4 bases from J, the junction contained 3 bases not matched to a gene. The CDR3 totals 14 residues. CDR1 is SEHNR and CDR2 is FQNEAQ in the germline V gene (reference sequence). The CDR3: CASSSGLAGYEQYF. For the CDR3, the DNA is TGTGCCAGCAGCTCAGGACTAGCGGGTTACGAGCAGTACTTC.

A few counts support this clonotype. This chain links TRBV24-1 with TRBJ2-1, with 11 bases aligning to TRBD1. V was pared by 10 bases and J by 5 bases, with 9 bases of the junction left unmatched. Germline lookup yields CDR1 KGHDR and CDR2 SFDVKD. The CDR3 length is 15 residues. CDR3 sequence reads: CATGTPGQGDNEQFF. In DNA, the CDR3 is TGTGCCACAGGGACCCCGGGACAGGGGGACAATGAGCAGTTCTTC.

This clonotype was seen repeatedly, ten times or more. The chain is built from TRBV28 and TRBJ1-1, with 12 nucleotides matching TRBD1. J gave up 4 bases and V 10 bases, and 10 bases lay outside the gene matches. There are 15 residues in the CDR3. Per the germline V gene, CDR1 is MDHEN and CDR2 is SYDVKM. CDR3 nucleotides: TGTGCCACCAAGAGGGACAGGGGGCTGGTCACTGAAGCTTTCTTT. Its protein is CATKRDRGLVTEAFF.

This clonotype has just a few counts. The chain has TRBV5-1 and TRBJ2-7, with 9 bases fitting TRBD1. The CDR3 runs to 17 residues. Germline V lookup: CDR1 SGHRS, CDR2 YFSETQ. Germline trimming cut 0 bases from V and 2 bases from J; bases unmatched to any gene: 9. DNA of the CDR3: TGCGCCAGCAGCTTGGGTCCCACAGGGGGCGACACCTACGAGCAGTACTTC. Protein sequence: CASSLGPTGGDTYEQYF. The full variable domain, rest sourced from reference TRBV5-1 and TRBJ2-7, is KAGVTQTPRYLIKTRGQQVTLSCSPISGHRSVSWYQQTPGQGLQFLFEYFSETQRNKGNFPGRFSGRQFSNSRSEMNVSTLELGDSALYLCASSLGPTGGDTYEQYFGPGTRLTVT.

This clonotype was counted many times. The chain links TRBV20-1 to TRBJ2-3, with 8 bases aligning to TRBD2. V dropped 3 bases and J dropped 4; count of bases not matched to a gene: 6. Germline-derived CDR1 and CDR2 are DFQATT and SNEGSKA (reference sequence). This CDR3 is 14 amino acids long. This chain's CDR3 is CSASSLAGSDTQYF. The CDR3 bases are TGCAGTGCTAGTTCCCTAGCGGGTTCAGATACGCAGTATTTT.

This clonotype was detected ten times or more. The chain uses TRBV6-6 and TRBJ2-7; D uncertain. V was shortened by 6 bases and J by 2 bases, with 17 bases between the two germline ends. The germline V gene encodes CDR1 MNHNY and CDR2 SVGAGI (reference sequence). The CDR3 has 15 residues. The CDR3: CASSRPTDATYEQYF. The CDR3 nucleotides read TGTGCCAGCAGCCGCCCTACGGACGCTACCTACGAGCAGTACTTC.

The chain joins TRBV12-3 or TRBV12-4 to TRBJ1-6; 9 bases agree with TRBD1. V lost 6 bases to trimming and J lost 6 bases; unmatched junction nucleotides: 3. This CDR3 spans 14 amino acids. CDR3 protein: CASSPTGGNSPLHF. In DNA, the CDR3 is TGTGCCAGCAGCCCGACAGGGGGTAATTCACCCCTCCACTTT.

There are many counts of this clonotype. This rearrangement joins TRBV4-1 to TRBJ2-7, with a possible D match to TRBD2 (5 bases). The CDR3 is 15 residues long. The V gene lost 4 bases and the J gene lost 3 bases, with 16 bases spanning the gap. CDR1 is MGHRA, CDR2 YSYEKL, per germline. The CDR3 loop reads CASSLGAGLGYEQYF. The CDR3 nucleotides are TGCGCCAGCAGCCTCGGCGCGGGCCTAGGCTACGAGCAGTACTTC.

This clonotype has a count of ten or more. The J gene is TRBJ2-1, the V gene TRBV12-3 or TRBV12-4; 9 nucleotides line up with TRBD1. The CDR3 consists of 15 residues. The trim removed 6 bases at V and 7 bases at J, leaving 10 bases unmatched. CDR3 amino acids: CASRSSGDRANEQFF. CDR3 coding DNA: TGTGCCAGCAGATCCTCTGGGGACAGGGCGAATGAGCAGTTCTTC.